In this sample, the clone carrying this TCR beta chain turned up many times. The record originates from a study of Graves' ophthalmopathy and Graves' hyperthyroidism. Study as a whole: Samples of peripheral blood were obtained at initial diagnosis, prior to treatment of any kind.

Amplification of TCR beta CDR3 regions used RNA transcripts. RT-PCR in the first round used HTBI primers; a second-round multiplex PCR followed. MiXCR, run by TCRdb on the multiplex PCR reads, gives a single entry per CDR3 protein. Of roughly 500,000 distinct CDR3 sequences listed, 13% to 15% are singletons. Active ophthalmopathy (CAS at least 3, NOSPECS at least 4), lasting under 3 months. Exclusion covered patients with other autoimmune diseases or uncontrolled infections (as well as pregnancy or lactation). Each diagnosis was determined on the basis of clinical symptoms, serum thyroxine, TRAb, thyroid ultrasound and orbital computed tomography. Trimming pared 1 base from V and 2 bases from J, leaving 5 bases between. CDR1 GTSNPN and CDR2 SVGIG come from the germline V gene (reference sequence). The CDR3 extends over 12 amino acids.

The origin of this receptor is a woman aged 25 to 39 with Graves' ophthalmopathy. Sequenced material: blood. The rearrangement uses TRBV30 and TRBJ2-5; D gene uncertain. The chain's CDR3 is CAWSALQETQYF. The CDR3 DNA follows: TGTGCCTGGAGTGCATTACAAGAGACCCAGTACTTC.